Shown below are 8 T cell receptor beta chains from a single sample sequenced in a study of blood T cell repertoires in COVID-19. Measured with immunoSEQ multiplex PCR; TCRdb has only the in-frame clones, and not every one. The sample records over 35,000 clones, approximately 85% being singletons. The sample consisted of peripheral blood. The receptors were sampled from an elderly woman with COVID-19, enrolled during active disease.

The chain joins TRBV2 to TRBJ2-1; TRBD1 agrees at 8 bases. The V segment lost 7 bases and the J segment 15 bases; nucleotides outside the gene matches: 17. Looked up from germline, CDR1 is SNHLY and CDR2 is FYNNEI. The CDR3 spans 14 residues. The CDR3, as DNA: TGTGCCAGCACCGGGACAGGATTCTCGCGAGGTTGGTTCTTC. It encodes CASTGTGFSRGWFF.

This rearrangement joins TRBV2 to TRBJ1-5, with D uncertain. The ends were cut back, 2 bases at V and 4 bases at J, with 12 bases in the middle. CDR3 length: 15 residues. In germline, CDR1 is SNHLY, CDR2 FYNNEI. The CDR3 region is CASSESGLDNQPQHF. The CDR3 DNA sequence: TGTGCCAGCAGTGAATCGGGGTTGGATAATCAGCCCCAGCATTTT.

This clone occurred a few times. This chain joins TRBV12-3 or TRBV12-4 and TRBJ1-2, with a possible D match to TRBD1 (5 bases). Trimming cost V 6 bases and J 1 base, with 6 bases left between them. The CDR3 spans 12 residues. The CDR3 sequence is CASRGGNYGYTF. The CDR3 DNA reads as TGTGCCAGCAGGGGGGGTAACTATGGCTACACCTTC.

The chain joins TRBV2 to TRBJ1-3; D is perhaps TRBD1 (5 bases). The CDR3 runs to 14 residues. Trimming left V 6 bases short and J 2 bases short, with 11 bases between. Per germline, CDR1 SNHLY and CDR2 FYNNEI. CDR3 DNA sequence: TGTGCCAGCAGCCAGGGTGGGGCTGGAAACACCATATATTTT. It translates to CASSQGGAGNTIYF.

V gene TRBV28 combines with J gene TRBJ1-2, with 10 positions matching TRBD1. Looked up from germline, CDR1 is MDHEN and CDR2 is SYDVKM. The CDR3 totals 13 residues. Unmatched junction bases numbered 2, after V lost 6 bases and J lost 4 bases. CDR3 nucleotides: TGTGCCAGCAGCGGACAGGGGGTCTATGGCTACACCTTC. This codes for CASSGQGVYGYTF.

This clone was recorded a few times. This sequence joins TRBV4-3 and TRBJ1-2, with 7 bases that match TRBD1. V lost 2 bases and J lost 2; bases outside the gene matches: 5. CDR1 and CDR2 from the germline V gene are LGHNA and YSLEER. The CDR3 contains 15 residues. CDR3 sequence: CASSQTGAHNYGYTF. DNA for the CDR3: TGCGCCAGCAGCCAAACAGGGGCGCACAACTATGGCTACACCTTC.

J is TRBJ2-6 and V is TRBV2; D perhaps matches TRBD2 (6 bases). The CDR3 runs 15 residues. The V and J ends lost 6 bases and 0 bases respectively, with 9 bases between them. Germline assignment: CDR1 SNHLY and CDR2 FYNNEI. This CDR3 is CASSGDFSGANVLTF. In nucleotides, the CDR3 is TGTGCCAGCAGCGGGGACTTCTCTGGGGCCAACGTCCTGACTTTC.

The rearrangement joins TRBV28 to TRBJ1-1; weak D call: TRBD1 (5 bases). Trimming cost V 5 bases and J 6 bases, with 13 bases left between them. Germline CDR1 reads MDHEN; CDR2 reads SYDVKM. This CDR3 spans 13 amino acids. The CDR3 protein is CASSPQGYPEAFF. The CDR3 region has the DNA TGTGCCAGCAGTCCTCAGGGTTACCCTGAAGCTTTCTTT.